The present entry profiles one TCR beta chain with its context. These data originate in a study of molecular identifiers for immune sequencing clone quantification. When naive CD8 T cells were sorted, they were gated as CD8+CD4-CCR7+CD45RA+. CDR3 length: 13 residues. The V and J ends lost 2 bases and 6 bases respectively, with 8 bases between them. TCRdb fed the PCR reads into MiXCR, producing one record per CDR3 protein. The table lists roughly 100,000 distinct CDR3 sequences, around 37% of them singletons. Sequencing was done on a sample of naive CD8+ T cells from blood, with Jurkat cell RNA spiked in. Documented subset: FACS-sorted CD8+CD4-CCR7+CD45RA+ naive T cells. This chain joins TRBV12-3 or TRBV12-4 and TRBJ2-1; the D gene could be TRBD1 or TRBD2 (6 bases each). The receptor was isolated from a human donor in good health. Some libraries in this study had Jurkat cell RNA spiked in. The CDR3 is CASSLKGGNEQFF. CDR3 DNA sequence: TGTGCCAGCAGTTTAAAGGGGGGCAATGAGCAGTTCTTC.